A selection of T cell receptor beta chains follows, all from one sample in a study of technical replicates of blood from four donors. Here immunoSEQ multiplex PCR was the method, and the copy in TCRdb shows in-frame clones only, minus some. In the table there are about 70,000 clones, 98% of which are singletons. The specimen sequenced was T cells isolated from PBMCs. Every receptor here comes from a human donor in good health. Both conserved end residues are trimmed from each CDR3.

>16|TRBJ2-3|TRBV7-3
ASSAPGTSGSTPDTQY
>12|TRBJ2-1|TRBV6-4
ASSKWGEDNEQF
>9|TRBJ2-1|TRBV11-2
ASSLADEQF
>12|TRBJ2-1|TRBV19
ASREGTAYNEQF
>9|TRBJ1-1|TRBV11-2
ASSGGTEAF
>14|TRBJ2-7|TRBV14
ASSQWIGTGPYEQY
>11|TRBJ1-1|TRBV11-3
ASSLDWGPEAF
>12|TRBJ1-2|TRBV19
ASRLPGSDYGYT
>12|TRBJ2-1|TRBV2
ASSMGLASNEQF
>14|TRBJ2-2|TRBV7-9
ASSLEAGVGDGELF
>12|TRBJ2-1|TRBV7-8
ASSRQGVYNEQF
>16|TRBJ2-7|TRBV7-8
ASSSQKKGLAGEDEQY
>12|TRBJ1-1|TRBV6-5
ASSSGTGITEAF
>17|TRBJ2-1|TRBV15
ATSRDHGIDRGIDNEQF
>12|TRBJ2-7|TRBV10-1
ASSDYGSPYEQY
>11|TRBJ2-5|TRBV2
ASSGWESETQY